The rows below give T cell receptor beta chains drawn from one sample of a study of blood T cell repertoires in COVID-19. TCRdb keeps only in-frame clones here, not all; method: immunoSEQ multiplex PCR. The sample lists 200,000 to 250,000 clones, around nine tenths seen once, with more than 4% in the top ten. The sample consisted of PBMCs or T cells enriched from blood (not recorded which). These receptors were taken from a woman aged 30 to 39 who had been exposed to COVID-19. Both conserved end residues are part of each CDR3. The order of the fields is V gene, clone size, CDR3 protein. Only part of the rows carry a size: once, few, many, or a class if the clone is expanded.

TRBV6-5	NA	CASTDRGLGNTIYF
TRBV5-1	NA	CASSLEGGLTEAFF
TRBV5-1	NA	CASSPPPLDGANYGYTF
TRBV9	NA	CASSVGTDLLNEQFF
TRBV21-1	once	CASSKNPETGYPMFDSNQPQHF
TRBV4-1	NA	CASSQEQGASLPGTF
TRBV25-1	NA	CASSREGYEQYF
TRBV19	NA	CASSIWGRVETGELFF
TRBV5-1	NA	CASSPGGNSGNTIYF
TRBV5-1	NA	CASSYQLAGELFF
TRBV12-5	once	CASGGQGTYQETQYF
TRBV29-1	NA	CSVGKQGFSGNTIYF
TRBV11-2	NA	CASSSQGNRADTQYF
TRBV15	NA	CATSRDGSGGSSSYEQYF
TRBV6-5	few	CASSLGSRGGYEQYF
TRBV27	NA	CASSANRDTNSPLHF
TRBV19	once	CASSPGTGMGYTF
TRBV19	once	CASSMVGTHYSGNTIYF
TRBV5-1	few	CASRNTGGFEAFF
TRBV5-1	NA	CASKYRVPNQPQHF
TRBV6-6	once	CASSPLGRGGNQPQHF
TRBV7-3	NA	CASSARGTGGSPLHF
TRBV7-6	NA	CASSLGGTGGSPLHF
TRBV25-1	NA	CASSEYMPEEGARVEAFF
TRBV2	NA	CASRGTGEGSSYEQYF
TRBV3-1/TRBV3-2	NA	CASSQDHGTGYEQYF
TRBV19	NA	CASSPPTLTDTQYF
TRBV2	NA	CASSAFGTGVANEQFF
TRBV24-1	once	CATSDRQGAGYTF
TRBV11-1	NA	CASSFNGMGEKLFF